Listed here are 29 T cell receptor beta chains from one sample, sequenced in a study of CD8+ T cells in alopecia areata. Treatment described: oral pan-JAK inhibitor, 5-10 mg twice daily. The authors extracted RNA and reverse transcribed it into cDNA as the sequencing template. Method: immunoSEQ multiplex PCR; TCRdb's copy keeps in-frame clones and lacks some. The data contain roughly 70,000 clones, 29% of them singletons. This material consisted of CD8+ T cells sorted from blood, taken at week 4, from a patient treated with tofacitinib. The receptors shown here come from a human donor with alopecia areata.

In this sample, this clone turned up a few times. This chain joins TRBV5-4 and TRBJ1-2; TRBD1 matches 9 bases. J was trimmed by 1 base and V by 4 bases; bases with no gene match: 8. From germline, CDR1 is SGHNT and CDR2 YYREEE (reference sequence). This CDR3 spans 16 amino acids. CDR3 nucleotides: TGTGCCAGCAGCCTAACCGGGACAGGGCTTAACTATGGCTACACCTTC. This translates into CASSLTGTGLNYGYTF.

V and J are TRBV6-5 and TRBJ2-1; TRBD1 aligns across 8 bases. V gave up 6 bases and J gave up 5 bases; unmatched junction bases: 9. The CDR3 has 15 amino acids. Germline CDR1 MNHEY, CDR2 SVGAGI. This CDR3 is CASSTPGQADNEQFF. CDR3 nucleotide sequence: TGTGCCAGCAGCACCCCGGGACAGGCAGACAATGAGCAGTTCTTC.

This chain joins TRBV29-1 and TRBJ2-7, with TRBD2 identical over 11 bases. Germline V gene data show CDR1 as SQVTM and CDR2 as ANQGSEA. This CDR3 contains 13 residues. The ends lost 6 bases at V and 3 bases at J; junction bases unmatched: 4. CDR3 loop: CSVISGRVYEQYF. CDR3 in DNA: TGCAGCGTCATTAGCGGGAGGGTCTACGAGCAGTACTTC.

The chain uses TRBV29-1 and TRBJ2-7; D is unresolved. Germline assignment: CDR1 SQVTM and CDR2 ANQGSEA. V lost 7 bases, J lost 3 bases, and 10 bases lay in between. This CDR3 spans 11 amino acids. This CDR3 is CSALRGYEQYF. CDR3 nucleotides: TGCAGCGCCCTAAGAGGCTACGAGCAGTACTTC.

The genes are TRBV4-1 and TRBJ2-5; TRBD2 aligns across 8 bases. The CDR3 has 17 residues. V shed 1 base, J shed 3 bases, and the junction held 10 bases outside the gene matches. Germline V lookup: CDR1 MGHRA, CDR2 YSYEKL. The CDR3 here is CASSQVERERVKETQYF. CDR3 DNA sequence: TGCGCCAGCAGCCAAGTCGAGCGGGAGAGAGTGAAAGAGACCCAGTACTTC.

This clone was detected a few times. CDR3 amino acids: CAFEFLMGTDTQYF. As DNA, the CDR3 is TGTGCCTTCGAATTCCTTATGGGCACAGATACGCAGTATTTT. The V and J genes are TRBV30 and TRBJ2-3, with D unclear. The CDR3 contains 14 residues. CDR1 and CDR2 from the germline V gene are GTSNPN and SVGIG (reference sequence). The V gene lost 7 bases and the J gene lost 1 base, with 15 bases spanning the gap. Drawing the rest from reference TRBV30 and TRBJ2-3, the complete variable domain is SQTIHQWPATLVQPVGSPLSLECTVEGTSNPNLYWYRQAAGRGLQLLFYSVGIGQISSEVPQNLSASRPQDRQFILSSKKLLLSDSGFYLCAFEFLMGTDTQYFGPGTRLTVL.

This clone was detected a few times. Its ends do not fully match the called genes, so a read error is possible. For the CDR3, the DNA is TGTGCTAGCAGCCCGGGACAGGGTAGTTTGAATACGCAGTATTTT. Amino acid sequence: CASSPGQGSLNTQYF. This chain connects TRBV7-7 to TRBJ2-3, with 9 bases fitting TRBD1. The CDR3 length is 15 residues. Per the germline V gene, CDR1 is SSHAT and CDR2 is FNYEAQ (reference sequence).

The chain links TRBV20-1 to TRBJ1-1, with TRBD1 as a possible D gene (5 bases). In germline, CDR1 is DFQATT, CDR2 SNEGSKA (reference sequence). Trimming removed 4 bases at V and 3 bases at J, with 6 bases between. The CDR3 is made up of 11 amino acids. This CDR3 reads CSAIQDTEAFF. CDR3 nucleotide sequence: TGCAGTGCTATACAGGACACTGAAGCTTTCTTT.

The V gene is TRBV15, the J gene TRBJ2-1; D may match TRBD1 or TRBD2 (5 bases each). This CDR3 contains 17 residues. V lost 0 bases to trimming and J lost 6 bases, with 18 bases between them. The germline V gene has CDR1 LNHNV and CDR2 YYDKDF (reference sequence). Here the CDR3 reads CATSRDRTLGRGNEQFF. The CDR3 DNA is TGTGCCACCAGCAGAGATCGGACTCTGGGACGGGGCAATGAGCAGTTCTTC.

This clone turned up a few times. This chain connects TRBV29-1 to TRBJ2-5, with D tentatively TRBD1 or TRBD2 (5 bases each). The better agreement between TRBJ2-7 and the DNA end casts doubt on the J call. Germline CDR1 and CDR2: SQVTM and ANQGSEA. The CDR3 is made up of 12 amino acids. CDR3 sequence: CSVGDGDYEQYF. In nucleotides, the CDR3 is TGCAGCGTTGGGGACGGGGATTACGAGCAGTACTTC.

This clone has a handful of counts. The CDR3 region has the DNA TGTGCCAGCAGCCCCTGGGGAGGGGGTAACGAGCAGTACTTC. Amino acids: CASSPWGGGNEQYF. This chain connects TRBV9 to TRBJ2-7, with D possibly matching TRBD2 (7 bases). The CDR3 sequence is 14 residues long. The germline CDR1 and CDR2 sequences are SGDLS and YYNGEE. Between the trimmed V and J ends, which lost 4 bases and 5 bases, there was a span of 16 bases.

This clone was observed a few times. The V call is TRBV5-6, the J call TRBJ2-1; D perhaps matches TRBD1 (6 bases). The CDR3 consists of 15 residues. Looked up from germline, CDR1 is SGHDT and CDR2 is YYEEEE. Trimming removed 2 bases from V and 4 bases from J, with 13 bases in between. The CDR3 sequence is CASSFGTGTYNEQFF. CDR3 nucleotides: TGTGCCAGCAGCTTCGGAACCGGGACATACAATGAGCAGTTCTTC.

The chain is built from TRBV10-3 and TRBJ2-1; D unclear. Looked up from germline, CDR1 is ENHRY and CDR2 is SYGVKD. Trimming removed 4 bases from V and 8 bases from J, with 6 bases in between. CDR3 length: 11 residues. The CDR3 spells CAISARDEQFF. CDR3 DNA sequence: TGTGCCATCAGTGCTAGGGATGAGCAGTTCTTC.

In this sample, this clone turned up a few times. The chain carries TRBV27 and TRBJ1-4, with unresolved D. The CDR3 has 15 residues. Trimming took 7 bases from V and 0 from J, leaving 12 bases between them. CDR1 is MNHEY, CDR2 SMNVEV, per germline (reference sequence). The CDR3 nucleotides read TGTGCCAGCAAAGTGCGGGGTGCAACTAATGAAAAACTGTTTTTT. Its protein is CASKVRGATNEKLFF.

The V gene is TRBV7-9, the J gene TRBJ2-3; unclear D gene. Germline V gene data show CDR1 as SEHNR and CDR2 as FQNEAQ (reference sequence). The CDR3 has 19 residues. Trimming shortened V by 2 bases and J by 6 bases, and 27 bases separated the two germline ends. CDR3 sequence reads: CASSLSRRLGRQIWDTQYF. As DNA, the CDR3 is TGTGCCAGCAGCTTATCGCGTAGGCTTGGACGGCAAATCTGGGATACGCAGTATTTT. Variable domain in full (rest from reference TRBV7-9 and TRBJ2-3): DTGVSQNPRHKITKRGQNVTFRCDPISEHNRLYWYRQTLGQGPEFLTYFQNEAQLEKSRLLSDRFSAERPKGSFSTLEIQRTEQGDSAMYLCASSLSRRLGRQIWDTQYFGPGTRLTVL.

The J gene is TRBJ2-1, the V gene TRBV7-9, with D possibly matching TRBD2 (6 bases). This CDR3 comprises 16 residues. CDR1 SEHNR and CDR2 FQNEAQ come from the germline V gene (reference sequence). Trimming shortened V by 5 bases and J by 4 bases, and 18 bases separated the two germline ends. CDR3 sequence (DNA): TGTGCCAGCAGCCCACGGGTGGGTAGCGGTTACAATGAGCAGTTCTTC. Translated, it gives CASSPRVGSGYNEQFF.

A few counts support this clone. The chain has TRBV7-8 and TRBJ2-5; D is ambiguous. Trimming removed 5 bases at V and 2 bases at J, with 9 bases between. Germline V lookup: CDR1 SGHVS, CDR2 FQNEAQ. The CDR3 has 13 amino acids. The CDR3 is CASSPTAQETQYF. In DNA, the CDR3 is TGTGCCAGCAGCCCGACTGCTCAAGAGACCCAGTACTTC.

This chain uses TRBV30 with TRBJ2-5; TRBD2 matches at 8 bases. The germline V gene encodes CDR1 GTSNPN and CDR2 SVGIG (reference sequence). Germline trimming cut 2 bases from V and 5 bases from J; bases unmatched to any gene: 4. The CDR3 consists of 13 residues. This CDR3 reads CAWSSGGDETQYF. CDR3 nucleotides: TGTGCCTGGAGTAGCGGGGGAGACGAGACCCAGTACTTC.

This clone was found a few times. The rearrangement uses TRBV28 and TRBJ2-2; perhaps TRBD2 as D (5 bases). The germline gives CDR1 MDHEN, CDR2 SYDVKM. V lost 2 bases to trimming and J lost 4 bases, with 8 bases between them. This CDR3 has 14 residues. The CDR3 sequence: CASSLLASTGELFF. The CDR3 region has the DNA TGTGCCAGCAGTTTACTAGCAAGCACCGGGGAGCTGTTTTTT.

This chain joins TRBV5-1 and TRBJ2-1; unclear D gene. Deletions cut 0 bases from V and 6 bases from J, with 7 bases between. The CDR3 is 13 amino acids. Germline assignment: CDR1 SGHRS and CDR2 YFSETQ. The chain's CDR3 is CASSLGGSNEQFF. The CDR3 nucleotides read TGCGCCAGCAGCTTGGGGGGAAGCAATGAGCAGTTCTTC.

J is TRBJ2-1 and V is TRBV2, with 8 bases lining up with TRBD1. The V gene end was trimmed by 8 bases and the J gene end by 3 bases; junction bases not matched to a gene: 6. The CDR3 is made up of 14 amino acids. Germline V lookup: CDR1 SNHLY, CDR2 FYNNEI. CDR3 loop: CASSRTGSYNEQFF. CDR3 DNA: TGTGCCAGCTCTCGGACAGGGAGCTACAATGAGCAGTTCTTC.

The V gene is TRBV30, the J gene TRBJ2-7; D might be TRBD1 (6 bases). The CDR3 is made up of 12 amino acids. V gave up 1 base and J gave up 6 bases, with 10 bases separating them. Germline lookup yields CDR1 GTSNPN and CDR2 SVGIG (reference sequence). CDR3 coding DNA: TGTGCCTGGAGTGACAGGGCTCTCGAGCAGTACTTC. This translates into CAWSDRALEQYF.

V usage is TRBV5-1 and J usage is TRBJ1-1, with D hard to call. Germline CDR1 is SGHRS and CDR2 is YFSETQ. V was pared by 0 bases and J by 0 bases, with 3 bases between. CDR3 length: 13 amino acids. CDR3 nucleotides: TGCGCCAGCAGCTTGGGTCTGAACACTGAAGCTTTCTTT. This encodes CASSLGLNTEAFF.

This clone was counted between two and nine times. The chain combines TRBV29-1 with TRBJ2-7; tentative D call: TRBD2 (5 bases). Germline CDR1 is SQVTM and CDR2 is ANQGSEA. This CDR3 has 12 residues. V lost 6 bases and J 4 bases, leaving 13 bases between the germline ends. CDR3 sequence (DNA): TGCAGCGTCATCGTCGGGGAGTACGAGCAGTACTTC. Translated: CSVIVGEYEQYF.

The chain carries TRBV29-1 and TRBJ2-7; TRBD1 or TRBD2 may be the D gene (6 bases each). V lost 5 bases to trimming and J lost 0 bases, with 11 bases between them. Germline CDR1 SQVTM, CDR2 ANQGSEA. This CDR3 is built from 13 residues. For the CDR3, the DNA is TGCAGCGTTCTGGAGGGGGGCTCCTACGAGCAGTACTTC. It specifies CSVLEGGSYEQYF.

In its sample, this clone was seen a few times. This chain links TRBV29-1 with TRBJ2-1, with 10 bases lining up with TRBD2. The CDR3 is 15 amino acids. From germline, CDR1 is SQVTM and CDR2 ANQGSEA. The V segment lost 5 bases and the J segment 3 bases; nucleotides outside the gene matches: 7. This chain's CDR3 is CSVYGTSAFYNEQFF. DNA for the CDR3: TGCAGCGTTTACGGGACTAGCGCGTTCTACAATGAGCAGTTCTTC.

The chain employs TRBV4-1 and TRBJ2-5, with TRBD1 matching 7 bases. The CDR3 spans 14 residues. The junction had 3 bases not matched to a gene; V was cut back by 4 bases and J by 1 base. CDR1 and CDR2 (germline): MGHRA, YSYEKL. CDR3 nucleotide sequence: TGCGCCAGCAGCCTAGACAGGGCCCAAGAGACCCAGTACTTC. Translating gives CASSLDRAQETQYF.

This clone appeared a few times. This chain joins TRBV9 and TRBJ2-2; no firm D call. The CDR3 covers 14 residues. CDR1 is SGDLS and CDR2 is YYNGEE in the germline V gene. With 3 bases removed from V and 6 bases from J, the gap between germline ends came to 12 bases. Written as DNA, the CDR3 is TGTGCCAGCAGCGGGAAAGGGCCTCCCGGGGAGCTGTTTTTT. Protein: CASSGKGPPGELFF. The full variable domain, rest sourced from reference TRBV9 and TRBJ2-2, is DSGVTQTPKHLITATGQRVTLRCSPRSGDLSVYWYQQSLDQGLQFLIQYYNGEERAKGNILERFSAQQFPDLHSELNLSSLELGDSALYFCASSGKGPPGELFFGEGSRLTVL.

This clone appeared a few times. The gene calls are TRBV29-1 and TRBJ2-7; 9 bases agree with TRBD1. CDR3 size: 13 residues. The V segment lost 4 bases and the J segment 0 bases; nucleotides outside the gene matches: 1. Germline values: CDR1 SQVTM, CDR2 ANQGSEA. CDR3 protein: CSVGTGDSYEQYF. CDR3 bases: TGCAGCGTTGGGACAGGGGACTCCTACGAGCAGTACTTC.